The 15 T cell receptor beta chains below all came from one sample that was sequenced in a study of blood T cells in healthy people across ages. Next came a second PCR, run for roughly 6 to 11 cycles, which used a sample-barcoded 5' primer along with a J-beta primer mix. TCRdb recomputed calls from the 5' RACE reads with MiXCR, one row per CDR3 protein. The sample carries 1.5 million to 2 million distinct CDR3 sequences, around 48% recorded once. Sequenced: blood. These TCRs come from a woman between 35 and 50 years old in good health.

This clonotype was recorded a few times. The junction shows a germline mismatch at one end, possibly a read error. V gene TRBV7-7 combines with J gene TRBJ2-3, with 8 bases fitting TRBD1. This CDR3 region has 15 residues. Germline V gives CDR1 SSHAT, CDR2 FNYEAQ (reference sequence). The DNA of the CDR3 is TGTGCTAGCAGTTCCGGGACAGGAGCCGCAGATACGCAGTATTTT. This translates into CASSSGTGAADTQYF.

The J gene is TRBJ2-1, the V gene TRBV24-1; a possible D gene is TRBD1 (5 bases). The length of the CDR3 is 14 residues. Trimming took off 8 bases at V and 3 bases at J, with 13 bases between the two ends. Germline V CDR1 and CDR2: KGHDR, SFDVKD. The CDR3 DNA follows: TGTGCCACCAAAGACAGTACGAACTACAATGAGCAGTTCTTC. Protein product: CATKDSTNYNEQFF.

This clonotype has a handful of counts. The chain couples TRBV7-9 to TRBJ1-1; no clear D gene. CDR3 size: 14 residues. CDR1 and CDR2 (germline): SEHNR, FQNEAQ (reference sequence). V dropped 5 bases and J dropped 7 bases, with 17 bases sitting between them. CDR3 sequence: CASSHWEQADEAFF. The CDR3, as DNA: TGTGCCAGCAGCCACTGGGAGCAGGCGGATGAAGCTTTCTTT.

The table lists this clonotype with many counts. The chain uses TRBV7-2 and TRBJ2-1; D uncertain. The CDR3 is 16 amino acids. Trimming took off 1 base at V and 0 bases at J, with 10 bases between the two ends. Germline assignment: CDR1 SGHTA and CDR2 FQGNSA. CDR3 coding DNA: TGTGCCAGCAGCTTAGTTCCCGAAAGCTCCTACAATGAGCAGTTCTTC. As protein: CASSLVPESSYNEQFF.

V and J are TRBV27 and TRBJ2-2; D might be TRBD2 (6 bases). The germline V gene has CDR1 MNHEY and CDR2 SMNVEV (reference sequence). The CDR3 is 12 residues long. Trimming took 10 bases from V and 7 from J, leaving 13 bases between them. This chain's CDR3 is CATRLVGGELFF. The CDR3 nucleotides are TGTGCCACCAGACTAGTGGGCGGGGAGCTGTTTTTT.

This rearrangement joins TRBV4-3 to TRBJ2-3, with D possibly called TRBD1 or TRBD2 (6 bases each). Trimming took off 0 bases at V and 2 bases at J, with 12 bases between the two ends. The CDR3 runs to 16 residues. Per germline, CDR1 LGHNA and CDR2 YSLEER. The DNA for the CDR3 is TGCGCCAGCAGCCAAGAGTCGGGGGCCTCCACAGATACGCAGTATTTT. It encodes CASSQESGASTDTQYF.

This clonotype was seen a few times. The chain has TRBV7-2 and TRBJ2-1; D might be TRBD2 (5 bases). The tail of the sequence fits TRBJ2-7 better, so the J call may be wrong. Germline CDR1 reads SGHTA; CDR2 reads FQGNSA. This CDR3 region has 17 residues. The CDR3 here is CASSLYQNGGSYNEQYF. The CDR3, as DNA: TGTGCCAGCAGCCTATATCAGAACGGAGGCTCCTACAATGAGCAGTACTTC.

The table lists this clonotype with many counts. The chain has TRBV20-1 and TRBJ2-1; 12 bases align to TRBD2. The CDR3 spans 17 residues. CDR1 DFQATT and CDR2 SNEGSKA come from the germline V gene (reference sequence). After removal of 6 bases from V and 0 bases from J, the junction contained 9 bases not matched to a gene. CDR3 DNA: TGCAGTGCCGTAGGTCTAGCGGGGGGGAGCTCCTACAATGAGCAGTTCTTC. Its translation is CSAVGLAGGSSYNEQFF.

This clonotype was detected only once. The rearrangement uses TRBV5-1 and TRBJ1-2; possible D gene TRBD1, 5 bases. Germline CDR1 SGHRS, CDR2 YFSETQ. V was shortened by 7 bases and J by 3 bases, with 16 bases between the two germline ends. This CDR3 is 14 amino acids long. The CDR3 sequence is CASWQGPGDYGYTF. CDR3 sequence (DNA): TGCGCCAGCTGGCAGGGCCCTGGGGACTATGGCTACACCTTC.

The sample holds a few counts of this clonotype. This chain joins TRBV28 and TRBJ1-2, with a possible D match to TRBD1 (5 bases). The CDR3 loop spans 11 amino acids. V lost 11 bases, J lost 2 bases, and 9 bases lay in between. Germline assignment: CDR1 MDHEN and CDR2 SYDVKM. CDR3 sequence reads: CAVRDNYGYTF. The CDR3 coding sequence is TGTGCCGTCCGGGACAACTATGGCTACACCTTC.

The table lists this clonotype with a few counts. The rearrangement joins TRBV7-9 to TRBJ2-5; weak D call: TRBD2 (5 bases). Matching the DNA end better, TRBJ2-7 makes the J call doubtful. This CDR3 region has 15 residues. Germline V gene lookup returns CDR1 SEHNR and CDR2 FQNEAQ (reference sequence). In DNA, the CDR3 is TGTGCCAGCAGCTTAGCGTCCGGGGTAGCAAGCGAGCAGTACTTC. As protein: CASSLASGVASEQYF.

V usage is TRBV25-1 and J usage is TRBJ1-4; D is undetermined. V was pared by 1 base and J by 11 bases, with 11 bases between. The CDR3 length is 13 residues. Germline V lookup: CDR1 MGHDK, CDR2 SYGVNS. CDR3 in DNA: TGTGCCAGCAGTGAATCCAGCGGCCGGAAACTGTTTTTT. Its protein is CASSESSGRKLFF.

The chain is built from TRBV27 and TRBJ1-4; D uncertain. CDR1 is MNHEY and CDR2 is SMNVEV in the germline V gene (reference sequence). The CDR3 runs to 15 residues. Deletions cut 6 bases from V and 0 bases from J, with 11 bases between. CDR3 coding DNA: TGTGCCAGCAGCCTGGTGCACTCAACTAATGAAAAACTGTTTTTT. It yields the protein CASSLVHSTNEKLFF.

This clonotype was found a few times. The chain carries TRBV28 and TRBJ2-3; 11 bases fit TRBD2. The CDR3 totals 18 residues. Germline lookup yields CDR1 MDHEN and CDR2 SYDVKM. The V gene end was trimmed by 3 bases and the J gene end by 0 bases; junction bases not matched to a gene: 8. CDR3 sequence: CASSFPGTSGLSTDTQYF. In DNA, the CDR3 is TGTGCCAGCAGTTTTCCCGGGACTAGCGGCCTTAGCACAGATACGCAGTATTTT.

Of note for this clonotype: At one end the junction does not follow the germline gene, possibly because of a read error. The J gene is TRBJ1-2, the V gene TRBV20-1; possibly TRBD1 for D (6 bases). The germline V gene has CDR1 DFQATT and CDR2 SNEGSKA (reference sequence). The CDR3 covers 14 residues. In DNA, the CDR3 is TGCAGTGCTAGGAGCGACAGGTTTAACCATGGCTACACCTTC. Protein sequence: CSARSDRFNHGYTF.